This entry concerns a single TCR beta chain. Its specificity is unknown. Profiled with immunoSEQ multiplex PCR; TCRdb holds only in-frame clones, not every one. The sample yields around 140,000 clones, about 88% seen once. These data come from a study of cytomegalovirus exposure and HLA in healthy donors. Study background: The 100 to 150 validation repertoires matched the 650 to 850 first-cohort repertoires in platform, a later analysis reported.

General study points: Among TCR sequences, most were rare, though some public TCRs appeared in many donors. Specificity of three CMV-associated chains for CMV antigens was verified in vitro. According to the study, roughly 160 TCR beta chains were cytomegalovirus-associated.

The TCR was taken from a woman aged 18-29 years in good health and CMV-seronegative. Sequences were obtained from PBMCs.

The CDR3, as DNA: TGTGCCAGCAGCTTAATGTCAGAATCTGAAGCTTTCTTT. Translated, it gives CASSLMSESEAFF. The chain has TRBV7-9 and TRBJ1-1; D is undetermined. CDR3 length: 13 amino acids. V was trimmed by 2 bases and J by 6 bases, leaving 10 bases between them. Germline-derived CDR1 and CDR2 are SEHNR and FQNEAQ (reference sequence).